The source of this T cell receptor beta chain is a study of post-analysis software for immune sequencing data. The V end was cut by 3 bases, the J end by 4 bases, with 9 bases between. Germline V gives CDR1 SGHAT, CDR2 FQNNGV. The CDR3 extends over 13 amino acids. Regarding this clonotype: The antigen is not known.

The study, taken as a whole, reports: Among 5 or 6 TRBV segments more frequent in patients than controls were TRBV5-6, TRBV5-1 and TRBV20-1.

Unique molecular identifiers tagged the TCR beta cDNA libraries. TCRdb re-derived calls from the PCR reads in MiXCR, one entry per CDR3 protein. The sample lists hundreds of thousands of distinct CDR3 sequences; roughly two fifths were seen once. This receptor was taken from a girl between 10 and 17 years old with multiple sclerosis. V and J are TRBV11-2 and TRBJ2-5; D could derive from TRBD1 or TRBD2 (6 bases each). Source material: blood. The CDR3 is CASSLWGAETQYF. The CDR3 coding sequence is TGTGCCAGCAGCTTGTGGGGGGCAGAGACCCAGTACTTC.